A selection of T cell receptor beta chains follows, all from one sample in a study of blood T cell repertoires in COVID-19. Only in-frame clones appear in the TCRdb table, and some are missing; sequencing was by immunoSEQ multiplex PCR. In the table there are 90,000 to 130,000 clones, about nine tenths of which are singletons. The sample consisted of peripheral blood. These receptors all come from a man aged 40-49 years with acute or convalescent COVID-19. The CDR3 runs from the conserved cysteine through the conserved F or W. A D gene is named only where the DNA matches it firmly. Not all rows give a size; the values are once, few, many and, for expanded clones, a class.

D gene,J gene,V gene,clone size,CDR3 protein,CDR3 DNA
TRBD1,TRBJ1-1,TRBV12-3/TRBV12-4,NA,CASSLTGVAEAFF,TGTGCCAGCAGTTTGACAGGGGTGGCTGAAGCTTTCTTT
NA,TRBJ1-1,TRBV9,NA,CASSVEVGLGTEAFF,TGTGCCAGCAGCGTAGAGGTGGGGCTGGGCACTGAAGCTTTCTTT
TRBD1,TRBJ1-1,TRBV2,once,CASSADRGRVTEAFF,TGTGCCAGCAGTGCGGACAGGGGGCGGGTCACTGAAGCTTTCTTT
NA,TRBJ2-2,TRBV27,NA,CASSLGTRGTGELFF,TGTGCCAGCAGTTTGGGGACTCGAGGCACCGGGGAGCTGTTTTTT
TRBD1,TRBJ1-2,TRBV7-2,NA,CASSHDRDYGYTF,TGTGCCAGCAGCCACGACAGGGACTATGGCTACACCTTC
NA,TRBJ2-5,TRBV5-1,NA,CASSLAFQETQYF,TGCGCCAGCAGCTTGGCATTCCAAGAGACCCAGTACTTC
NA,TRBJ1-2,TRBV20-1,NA,CSASSDYYGYTF,TGCAGTGCTAGTTCTGACTACTATGGCTACACCTTC
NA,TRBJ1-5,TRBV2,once,CASAHGGGSNQPQHF,TGTGCCAGCGCACATGGGGGCGGGAGCAATCAGCCCCAGCATTTT
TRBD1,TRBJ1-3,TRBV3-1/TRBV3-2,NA,CASSRLGQGVSGNTIYF,TGTGCCAGCAGCCGGCTCGGACAGGGGGTTTCTGGAAACACCATATATTTT
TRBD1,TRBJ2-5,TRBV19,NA,CASSLQGEETQYF,TGTGCCAGTAGTTTACAGGGGGAAGAGACCCAGTACTTC